This entry features one T cell receptor (beta chain) sequence. The data originate from a study of T cell changes during pregnancy in multiple sclerosis. Repertoires were generated with immunoSEQ multiplex PCR, while TCRdb's copy carries only in-frame clones and drops some. The repertoire holds about 53,000 clones, 90% seen once, with approximately 2.8% in the top ten. The CDR3 length is 18 residues. CDR1 and CDR2 from the germline V gene are SGDLS and YYNGEE. V shed 3 bases, J shed 4 bases, and the junction held 11 bases outside the gene matches. V usage is TRBV9 and J usage is TRBJ2-2, with TRBD2 matching 11 bases. This clonotype was sampled from a female donor with multiple sclerosis, enrolled in a pregnancy study. Source: CD8+ T cells from peripheral blood mononuclear cells, taken before pregnancy. CDR3 amino acids: CASSAPVSGGARTGELFF. The CDR3, as DNA: TGTGCCAGCAGCGCTCCGGTTAGCGGGGGGGCCCGCACCGGGGAGCTGTTTTTT.